This T cell receptor (beta chain) was profiled in a study of response to subunit inactivated influenza vaccine (dated by TCRdb to 2017 to 2018). For the wider study: Deep quantitative T cell receptor repertoire profiling was used in the study to track responses to a trivalent subunit inactivated influenza vaccine.

The investigation overall reported the following: The authors proposed that each seasonal influenza vaccination may bring in only a limited number of new T cells.

Libraries were prepared through RT-PCR. Sequencing used an Illumina HiSeq 2500. TCRdb reanalyzed the raw reads on its own, using fastp at Q25 for trimming and MiXCR for clone calling, and kept in-frame beta chains. All rows with the same CDR3 protein become a single entry with the most common DNA and genes. The sample yields 500,000 to 550,000 distinct CDR3 sequences; about 8% were counted once. The ten largest make up over 10% of the sample. This clonotype occurred many times. There is no known antigen for this receptor. No base-level quality is on record; no much larger clone is a single base apart. The CDR3 numbers 14 residues from cysteine through phenylalanine. The retained sequence is limited to the CDR3, 42 bases, with the frame set at the first base. V was cut back by 5 bases and J by 7 bases, leaving a gap of 17 bases between them.

The chain employs TRBV12-3 or TRBV12-4 and TRBJ1-2, with the D gene call left open. The sample consisted of PBMCs from blood, taken less than 30 months after vaccination. The TCR originated in a man aged 50-75 years who received an inactivated influenza vaccine. Donor details come from another sample of the same person, matched by shared clones. The DNA is as follows: TGTGCCAGCAGTACCCGGACGGGCTTTGGTGGCTACACCTTC. The translation is CASSTRTGFGGYTF.